This T cell receptor (beta chain) appears in the sequencing data of a study of control samples from healthy donors and cancer patients. Repertoires were generated with immunoSEQ multiplex PCR, while TCRdb's copy carries only in-frame clones and drops some. Here the sample spans 80,000 or so clones, 94% being singletons. V was pared by 3 bases and J by 2 bases, with 13 bases between. Germline V gene sequence: CDR1 MNHEY, CDR2 SVGEGT. The CDR3 runs 15 residues. The receptor was derived from a woman between 35 and 50 years old in good health. The chain combines TRBV6-2 or TRBV6-3 with TRBJ2-5; D possibly corresponds to TRBD2 (6 bases). Sample: blood. CDR3 in amino acids: CASSYGLGGQETQYF. CDR3 nucleotide sequence: TGTGCCAGCAGTTATGGATTAGGAGGGCAAGAGACCCAGTACTTC.